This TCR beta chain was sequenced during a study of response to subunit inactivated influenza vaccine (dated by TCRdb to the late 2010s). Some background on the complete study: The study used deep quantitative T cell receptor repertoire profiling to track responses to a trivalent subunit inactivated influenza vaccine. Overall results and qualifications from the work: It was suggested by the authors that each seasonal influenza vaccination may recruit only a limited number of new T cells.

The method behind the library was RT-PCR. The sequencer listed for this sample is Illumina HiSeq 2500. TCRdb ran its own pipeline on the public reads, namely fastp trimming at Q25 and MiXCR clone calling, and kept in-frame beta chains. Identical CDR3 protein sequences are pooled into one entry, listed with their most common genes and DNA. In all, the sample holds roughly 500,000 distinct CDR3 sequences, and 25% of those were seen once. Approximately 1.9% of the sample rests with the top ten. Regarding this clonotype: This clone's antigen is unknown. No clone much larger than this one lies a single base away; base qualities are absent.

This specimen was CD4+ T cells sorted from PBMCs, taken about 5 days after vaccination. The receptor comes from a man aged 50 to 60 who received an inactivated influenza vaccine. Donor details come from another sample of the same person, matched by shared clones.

The CDR3 sequence is CASSLGGGATGELFF. The nucleotide sequence is TGTGCCAGCAGCTTAGGAGGGGGCGCGACCGGGGAGCTGTTTTTT. Recombination joined TRBV7-2 with TRBJ2-2; TRBD1 lines up with 7 middle nucleotides. The cysteine opens and the phenylalanine closes a CDR3 of 15 amino acids. Of all the DNA, just the CDR3 is kept, 45 bases in frame from base 1. V ends up 1 base short and J 5 bases short, with an unmatched junction base count of 4. Based on the germline V gene, the CDR1 and CDR2 sequences are SGHTA and FQGNSA. The variable domain in full, with residues beyond the CDR3 obtained from the reference TRBV7-2 and TRBJ2-2 genes, is GAGVSQSPSNKVTEKGKDVELRCDPISGHTALYWYRQSLGQGLEFLIYFQGNSAPDKSGLPSDRFSAERTGGSVSTLTIQRTQQEDSAVYLCASSLGGGATGELFFGEGSRLTVL.